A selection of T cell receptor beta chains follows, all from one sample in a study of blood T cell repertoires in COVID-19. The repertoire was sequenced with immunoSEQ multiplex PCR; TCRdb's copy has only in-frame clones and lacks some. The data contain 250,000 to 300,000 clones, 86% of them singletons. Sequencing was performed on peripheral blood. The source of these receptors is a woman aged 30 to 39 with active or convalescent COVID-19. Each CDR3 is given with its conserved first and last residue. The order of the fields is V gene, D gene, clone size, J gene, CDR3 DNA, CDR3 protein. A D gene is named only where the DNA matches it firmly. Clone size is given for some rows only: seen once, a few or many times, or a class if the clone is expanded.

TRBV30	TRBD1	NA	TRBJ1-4	TGTGCCTGGAGTGCCCCTACCGACAGGGAATCAACTAATGAAAAACTGTTTTTT	CAWSAPTDRESTNEKLFF
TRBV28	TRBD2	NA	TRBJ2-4	TGTGCCAGCAGCTTATCCGAGGGGACGGGGGGAAACATTCAGTACTTC	CASSLSEGTGGNIQYF
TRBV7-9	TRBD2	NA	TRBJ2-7	TGTGCCAGCAGCTCGACTAGCGGGGGGGCCAGAACCTACGAGCAGTACTTC	CASSSTSGGARTYEQYF
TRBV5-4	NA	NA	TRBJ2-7	TGTGCCAGCAGCTTGTACAGTGGCGAGCAGTACTTC	CASSLYSGEQYF
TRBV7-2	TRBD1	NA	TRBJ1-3	TGTGCCAGCAGCTTAGCGCTGGGGACAGCTTGGGGCACCATATATTTT	CASSLALGTAWGTIYF
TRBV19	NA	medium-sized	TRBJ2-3	TGTGCCAGTAGTCGATCGGGTGATACGCAGTATTTT	CASSRSGDTQYF
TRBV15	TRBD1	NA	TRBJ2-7	TGTGCCACCAGCAGCCGGGACAGGGGAGAAGGCGAGCAGTACTTC	CATSSRDRGEGEQYF